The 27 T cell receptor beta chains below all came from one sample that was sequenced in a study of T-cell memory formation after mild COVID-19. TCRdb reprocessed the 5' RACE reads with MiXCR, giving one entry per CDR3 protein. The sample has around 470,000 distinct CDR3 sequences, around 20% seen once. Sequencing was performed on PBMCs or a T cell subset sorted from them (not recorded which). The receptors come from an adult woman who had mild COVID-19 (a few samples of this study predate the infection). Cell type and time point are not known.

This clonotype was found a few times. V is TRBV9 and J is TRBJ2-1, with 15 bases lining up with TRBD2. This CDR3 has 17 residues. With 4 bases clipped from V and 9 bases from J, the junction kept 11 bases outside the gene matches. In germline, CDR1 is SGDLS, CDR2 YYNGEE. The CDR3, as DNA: TGTGCCAGCAGCACCGGGACTAGCGGGGGGCCTACGGGTGAGCAGTTCTTC. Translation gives CASSTGTSGGPTGEQFF.

As DNA, the CDR3 is TGTGCCAGCCACGAACAGGGGGCGAACACTGAAGCTTTCTTT. This encodes CASHEQGANTEAFF. V is TRBV7-9 and J is TRBJ1-1, with 9 bases aligning to TRBD1. The CDR3 sequence is 14 residues long. V shed 8 bases and J 1 base; nucleotides not matched to a gene: 5. Germline assignment: CDR1 SEHNR and CDR2 FQNEAQ (reference sequence).

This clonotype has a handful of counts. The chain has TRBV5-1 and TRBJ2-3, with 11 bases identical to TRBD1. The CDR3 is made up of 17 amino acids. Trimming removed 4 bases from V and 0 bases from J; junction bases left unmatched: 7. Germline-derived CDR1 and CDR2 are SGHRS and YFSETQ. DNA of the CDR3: TGCGCCAGCAGCCCGGAGGGGACAGGGGGAAGCACAGATACGCAGTATTTT. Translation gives CASSPEGTGGSTDTQYF. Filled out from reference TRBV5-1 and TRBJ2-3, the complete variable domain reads KAGVTQTPRYLIKTRGQQVTLSCSPISGHRSVSWYQQTPGQGLQFLFEYFSETQRNKGNFPGRFSGRQFSNSRSEMNVSTLELGDSALYLCASSPEGTGGSTDTQYFGPGTRLTVL.

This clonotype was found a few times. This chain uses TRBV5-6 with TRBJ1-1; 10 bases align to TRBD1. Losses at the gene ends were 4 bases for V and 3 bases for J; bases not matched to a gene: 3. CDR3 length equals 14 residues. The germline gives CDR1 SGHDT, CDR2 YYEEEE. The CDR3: CASSHGTGDTEAFF. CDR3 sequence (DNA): TGTGCCAGCAGCCACGGGACAGGGGACACTGAAGCTTTCTTT. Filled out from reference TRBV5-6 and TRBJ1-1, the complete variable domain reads DAGVTQSPTHLIKTRGQQVTLRCSPKSGHDTVSWYQQALGQGPQFIFQYYEEEERQRGNFPDRFSGHQFPNYSSELNVNALLLGDSALYLCASSHGTGDTEAFFGQGTRLTVV.

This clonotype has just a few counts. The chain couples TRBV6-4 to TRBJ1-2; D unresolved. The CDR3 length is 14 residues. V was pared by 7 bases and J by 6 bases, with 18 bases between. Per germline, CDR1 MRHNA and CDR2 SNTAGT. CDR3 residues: CASTSREFGHGYTF. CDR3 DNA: TGTGCCAGCACTTCAAGGGAGTTCGGCCATGGCTACACCTTC.

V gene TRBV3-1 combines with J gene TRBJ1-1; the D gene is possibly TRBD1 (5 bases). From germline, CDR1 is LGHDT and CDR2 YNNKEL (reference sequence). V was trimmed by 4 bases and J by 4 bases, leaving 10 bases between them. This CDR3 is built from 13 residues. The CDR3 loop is CASSRAGVTEAFF. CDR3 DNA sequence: TGTGCCAGCAGCCGTGCGGGGGTCACTGAAGCTTTCTTT.

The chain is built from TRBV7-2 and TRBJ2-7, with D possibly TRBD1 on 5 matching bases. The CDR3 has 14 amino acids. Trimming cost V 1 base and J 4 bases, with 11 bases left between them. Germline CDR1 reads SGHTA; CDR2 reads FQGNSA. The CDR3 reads CASSLEGPRYEQYF. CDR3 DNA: TGTGCCAGCAGCTTAGAGGGGCCTAGGTACGAGCAGTACTTC.

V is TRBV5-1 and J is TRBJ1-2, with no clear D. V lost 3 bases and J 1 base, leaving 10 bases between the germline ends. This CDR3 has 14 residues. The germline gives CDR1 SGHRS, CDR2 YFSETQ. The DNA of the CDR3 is TGCGCCAGCAGCTCCGGTCGGGGTAACTATGGCTACACCTTC. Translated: CASSSGRGNYGYTF.

CDR3 bases: TGTGCCAGCAGTTACTCGAATTTAGGCCCTAACTATGGCTACACCTTC. Its translation is CASSYSNLGPNYGYTF. The J gene is TRBJ1-2, the V gene TRBV6-6; no clear D gene. Germline assignment: CDR1 MNHNY and CDR2 SVGAGI (reference sequence). The CDR3 runs 16 residues. V was trimmed by 0 bases and J by 0 bases, leaving 11 bases between them.

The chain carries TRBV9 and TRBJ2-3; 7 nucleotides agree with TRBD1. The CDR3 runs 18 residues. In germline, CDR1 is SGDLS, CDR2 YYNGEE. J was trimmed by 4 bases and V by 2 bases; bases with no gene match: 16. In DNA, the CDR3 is TGTGCCAGCAGCGTTGCTCCCAATGTTAGGGGGCTGGCAGATACGCAGTATTTT. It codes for CASSVAPNVRGLADTQYF.

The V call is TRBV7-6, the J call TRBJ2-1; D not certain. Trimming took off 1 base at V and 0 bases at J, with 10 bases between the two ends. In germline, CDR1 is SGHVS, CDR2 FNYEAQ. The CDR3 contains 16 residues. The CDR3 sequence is CASSLERLSSYNEQFF. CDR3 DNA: TGTGCCAGCAGCTTAGAGAGACTGAGCTCCTACAATGAGCAGTTCTTC.

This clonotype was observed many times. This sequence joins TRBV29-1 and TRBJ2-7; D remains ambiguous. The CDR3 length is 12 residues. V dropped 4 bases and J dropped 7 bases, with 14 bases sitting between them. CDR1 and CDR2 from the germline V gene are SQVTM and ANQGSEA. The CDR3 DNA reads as TGCAGCGTTGGTGGCCACTTGGGGGAGCAGTACTTC. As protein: CSVGGHLGEQYF.

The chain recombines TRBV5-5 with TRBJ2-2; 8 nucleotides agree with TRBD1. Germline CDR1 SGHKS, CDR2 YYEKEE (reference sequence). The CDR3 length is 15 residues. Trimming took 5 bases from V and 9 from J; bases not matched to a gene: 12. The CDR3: CASSYPDRAGRELFF. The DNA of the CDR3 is TGTGCCAGCAGTTATCCGGACAGGGCGGGCCGGGAGCTGTTTTTT.

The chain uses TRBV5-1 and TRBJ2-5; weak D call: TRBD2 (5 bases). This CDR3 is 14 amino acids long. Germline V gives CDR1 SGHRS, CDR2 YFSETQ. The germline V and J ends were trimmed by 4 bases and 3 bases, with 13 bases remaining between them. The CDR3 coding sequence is TGCGCCAGCAGCCCCAGAACTAGGGAAGAGACCCAGTACTTC. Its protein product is CASSPRTREETQYF.

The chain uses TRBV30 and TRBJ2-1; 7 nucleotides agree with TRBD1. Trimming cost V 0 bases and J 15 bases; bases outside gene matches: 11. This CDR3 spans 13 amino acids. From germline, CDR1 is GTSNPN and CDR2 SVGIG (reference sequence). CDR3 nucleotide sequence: TGTGCCTGGAGTGTACTCGGCAGGGGGTCGAGGTTCTTC. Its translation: CAWSVLGRGSRFF.

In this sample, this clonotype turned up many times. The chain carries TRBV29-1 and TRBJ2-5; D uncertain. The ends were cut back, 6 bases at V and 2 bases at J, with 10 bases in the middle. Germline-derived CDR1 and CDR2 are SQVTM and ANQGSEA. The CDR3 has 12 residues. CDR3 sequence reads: CSVAKGQETQYF. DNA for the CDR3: TGCAGCGTGGCTAAGGGACAAGAGACCCAGTACTTC. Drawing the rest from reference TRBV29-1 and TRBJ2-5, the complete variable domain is SAVISQKPSRDICQRGTSLTIQCQVDSQVTMMFWYRQQPGQSLTLIATANQGSEATYESGFVIDKFPISRPNLTFSTLTVSNMSPEDSSIYLCSVAKGQETQYFGPGTRLLVL.

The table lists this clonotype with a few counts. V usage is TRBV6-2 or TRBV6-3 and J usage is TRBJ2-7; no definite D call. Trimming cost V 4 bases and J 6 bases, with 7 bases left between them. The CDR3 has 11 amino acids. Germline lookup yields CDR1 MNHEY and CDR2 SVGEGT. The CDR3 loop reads CASSSPIEQYF. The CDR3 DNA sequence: TGTGCCAGCAGTTCCCCCATCGAGCAGTACTTC.

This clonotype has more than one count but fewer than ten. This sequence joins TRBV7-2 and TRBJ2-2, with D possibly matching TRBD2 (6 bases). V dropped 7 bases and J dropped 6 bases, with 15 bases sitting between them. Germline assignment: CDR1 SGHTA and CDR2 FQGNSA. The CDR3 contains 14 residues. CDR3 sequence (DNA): TGTGCCAGCAACAAATGGGGGGAATCCGGGGAGCTGTTTTTT. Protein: CASNKWGESGELFF. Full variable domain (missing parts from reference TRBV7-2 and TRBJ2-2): GAGVSQSPSNKVTEKGKDVELRCDPISGHTALYWYRQSLGQGLEFLIYFQGNSAPDKSGLPSDRFSAERTGGSVSTLTIQRTQQEDSAVYLCASNKWGESGELFFGEGSRLTVL.

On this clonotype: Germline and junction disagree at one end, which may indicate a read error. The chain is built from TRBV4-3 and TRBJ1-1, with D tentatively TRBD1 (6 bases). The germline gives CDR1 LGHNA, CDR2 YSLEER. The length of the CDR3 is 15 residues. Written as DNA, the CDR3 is TGCGCCAGCATCCAAGTATTGGGGGCGCGCACTGAAGCTTTCTTT. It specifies CASIQVLGARTEAFF.

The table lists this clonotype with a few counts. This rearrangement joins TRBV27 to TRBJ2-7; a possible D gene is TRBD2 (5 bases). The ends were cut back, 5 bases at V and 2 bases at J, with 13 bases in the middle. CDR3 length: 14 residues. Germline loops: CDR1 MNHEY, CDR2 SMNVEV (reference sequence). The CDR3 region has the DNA TGTGCCAGCAGTCCGGCATCAGCGGCCTACGAGCAGTACTTC. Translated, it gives CASSPASAAYEQYF.

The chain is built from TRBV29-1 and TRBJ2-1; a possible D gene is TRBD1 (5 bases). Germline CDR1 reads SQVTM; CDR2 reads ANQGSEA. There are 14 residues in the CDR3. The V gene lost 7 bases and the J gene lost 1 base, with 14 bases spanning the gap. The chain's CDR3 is CSGLGQESYNEQFF. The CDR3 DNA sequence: TGCAGCGGACTGGGGCAGGAGTCCTACAATGAGCAGTTCTTC.

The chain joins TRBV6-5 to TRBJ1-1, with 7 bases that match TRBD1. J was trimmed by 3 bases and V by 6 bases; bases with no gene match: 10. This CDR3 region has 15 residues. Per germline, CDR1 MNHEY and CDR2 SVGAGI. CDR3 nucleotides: TGTGCCAGCAGCCCCGACAGGGTAAGAGACACTGAAGCTTTCTTT. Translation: CASSPDRVRDTEAFF.

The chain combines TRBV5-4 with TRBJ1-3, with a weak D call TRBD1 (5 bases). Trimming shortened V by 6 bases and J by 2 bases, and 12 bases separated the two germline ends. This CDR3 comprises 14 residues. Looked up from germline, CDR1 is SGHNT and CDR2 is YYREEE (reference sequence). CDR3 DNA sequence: TGTGCCAGCACCCTGGGGGAACCTGGAAACACCATATATTTT. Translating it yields CASTLGEPGNTIYF.

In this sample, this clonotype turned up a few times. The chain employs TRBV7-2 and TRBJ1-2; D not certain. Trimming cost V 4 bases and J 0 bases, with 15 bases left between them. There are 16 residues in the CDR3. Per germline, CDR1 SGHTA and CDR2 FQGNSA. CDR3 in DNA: TGTGCCAGCAGCTCGTCACACGGCAGAGCTAACTATGGCTACACCTTC. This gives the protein CASSSSHGRANYGYTF.

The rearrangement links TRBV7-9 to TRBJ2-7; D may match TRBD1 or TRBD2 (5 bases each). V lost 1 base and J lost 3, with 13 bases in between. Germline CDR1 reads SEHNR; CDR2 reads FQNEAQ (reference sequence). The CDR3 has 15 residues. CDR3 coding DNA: TGTGCCAGCAGCTTAGGAGCAGGGACCCGCTACGAGCAGTACTTC. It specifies CASSLGAGTRYEQYF.

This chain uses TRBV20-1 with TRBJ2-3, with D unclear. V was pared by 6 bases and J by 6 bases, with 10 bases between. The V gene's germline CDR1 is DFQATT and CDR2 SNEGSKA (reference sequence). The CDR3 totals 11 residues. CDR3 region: CSALPWDTQYF. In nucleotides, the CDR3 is TGCAGTGCCCTGCCGTGGGATACGCAGTATTTT.

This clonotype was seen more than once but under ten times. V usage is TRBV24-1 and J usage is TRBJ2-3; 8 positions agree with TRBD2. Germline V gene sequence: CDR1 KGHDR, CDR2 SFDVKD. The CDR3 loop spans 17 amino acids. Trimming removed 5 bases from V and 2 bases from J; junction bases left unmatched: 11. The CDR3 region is CATSGSSSGTVTDTQYF. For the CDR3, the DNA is TGTGCCACCAGTGGGAGTAGTAGCGGGACGGTCACAGATACGCAGTATTTT.